This T cell receptor beta chain was recorded in a study of monozygotic twins with cystic fibrosis. Turning to the study itself: With about 15 PCR cycles, barcoded libraries came from about 3 micrograms of fragmented DNA.

V trimming: 6 bases; J trimming: 5 bases; junction bases outside the gene matches: 8. CDR3 length: 15 residues. Germline V gene lookup returns CDR1 MDHEN and CDR2 SYDVKM. Assay used: immunoSEQ multiplex PCR; TCRdb lists only in-frame clones, some missing. The table shows around 34,000 clones, with about 92% occurring only once. Study-wide results and limits: Shared CDR3 numbers were not associated with age, concordance or severity. Unrelated CF individuals shared fewer identical clonotypes than monozygotic CF twins. Median Simpson clonality of about 0.01 suggested naive T cells predominated.

With respect to this clone: The antigen remains undetermined.

The clonotype was recovered from a girl aged 2 to 9 with cystic fibrosis. Sequencing used blood. V is TRBV28 and J is TRBJ1-2; 11 nucleotides align to TRBD1. CDR3 DNA sequence: TGTGCCAGCAGCCCCCGGACAGGGGGCGTGTATGGCTACACCTTC. Its protein product is CASSPRTGGVYGYTF.